The 21 T cell receptor beta chains given below trace back to one sample, sequenced in a study of T cell responses to AZD1222 COVID-19 vaccine. The assay was immunoSEQ multiplex PCR, and TCRdb's table has in-frame clones only and misses some. The table includes 75,000 to 95,000 clones, approximately 81% detected once. The specimen was peripheral blood, collected on day 0 of AZD1222 vaccination. The receptors derive from an adult in good health.

The chain has TRBV27 and TRBJ2-1; D is ambiguous. The V gene's germline CDR1 is MNHEY and CDR2 SMNVEV (reference sequence). This CDR3 is built from 12 residues. Deletions cut 0 bases from V and 7 bases from J, with 4 bases between. CDR3: CASSLSMNEQFF. In DNA form, the CDR3 reads TGTGCCAGCAGTTTATCGATGAATGAGCAGTTCTTC.

The chain carries TRBV5-6 and TRBJ1-1; D is unresolved. The CDR3 spans 15 residues. Trimming stripped 4 bases from V and 4 bases from J, with 17 bases between. Germline V gene data show CDR1 as SGHDT and CDR2 as YYEEEE. This chain's CDR3 is CASSHPWARGTEAFF. As DNA, the CDR3 is TGTGCCAGCAGCCATCCTTGGGCTCGGGGCACTGAAGCTTTCTTT.

The rearrangement links TRBV5-1 to TRBJ2-5; perhaps D is TRBD1 or TRBD2 (5 bases each). CDR1 is SGHRS, CDR2 YFSETQ, per germline. The CDR3 length is 17 residues. Trimming stripped 6 bases from V and 0 bases from J, with 21 bases between. The CDR3 bases are TGCGCCAGCAAGTCGGGGTGGGGACCACCCCACCAAGAGACCCAGTACTTC. Protein: CASKSGWGPPHQETQYF.

The chain recombines TRBV29-1 with TRBJ2-1; D tentatively fits TRBD1 or TRBD2 (5 bases each). The germline V gene encodes CDR1 SQVTM and CDR2 ANQGSEA. The V end was cut by 6 bases, the J end by 0 bases, with 30 bases between. This CDR3 has 20 amino acids. In nucleotides, the CDR3 is TGCAGCGTGGAACACGGGACCCGCTCACCCGGCGGTTACTCCTACAATGAGCAGTTCTTC. Its protein product is CSVEHGTRSPGGYSYNEQFF.

CDR3 sequence (DNA): TGTGCCATCAAAGCAGGGTTCTCTTACTACGAGCAGTACTTC. Its translation: CAIKAGFSYYEQYF. The chain couples TRBV10-3 to TRBJ2-7; possibly TRBD1 for D (5 bases). The length of the CDR3 is 14 residues. V lost 7 bases and J lost 3, with 16 bases in between. Per the germline V gene, CDR1 is ENHRY and CDR2 is SYGVKD.

The chain is built from TRBV10-3 and TRBJ1-1, with D unresolved. V shed 3 bases and J shed 3 bases, with 11 bases lying between them. This CDR3 has 14 amino acids. Germline CDR1 reads ENHRY; CDR2 reads SYGVKD. The CDR3 region has the DNA TGTGCCATCAGTGACCGGGTGCGGGACACTGAAGCTTTCTTT. It encodes CAISDRVRDTEAFF.

The chain couples TRBV19 to TRBJ1-1; D not resolved. The germline gives CDR1 LNHDA, CDR2 SQIVND (reference sequence). V was trimmed by 6 bases and J by 1 base, leaving 12 bases between them. The CDR3 extends over 14 amino acids. CDR3 DNA sequence: TGTGCCAGTAGGACCAGCCGACAGAACACTGAAGCTTTCTTT. It specifies CASRTSRQNTEAFF.

V gene TRBV5-6 combines with J gene TRBJ2-7; 7 bases fit TRBD2. Losses at the gene ends were 4 bases for V and 11 bases for J; bases not matched to a gene: 15. This CDR3 spans 14 amino acids. Germline V gene lookup returns CDR1 SGHDT and CDR2 YYEEEE. The DNA of the CDR3 is TGTGCCAGCAGCCCGTCGGGGGGACGGGTTGTAGAGTACTTC. This gives the protein CASSPSGGRVVEYF. The full variable domain, rest sourced from reference TRBV5-6 and TRBJ2-7, is DAGVTQSPTHLIKTRGQQVTLRCSPKSGHDTVSWYQQALGQGPQFIFQYYEEEERQRGNFPDRFSGHQFPNYSSELNVNALLLGDSALYLCASSPSGGRVVEYFGPGTRLTVT.

The J gene is TRBJ1-2, the V gene TRBV6-5; no clear D gene. The CDR3 runs 12 residues. V lost 5 bases and J 3 bases, leaving 7 bases between the germline ends. Germline V lookup: CDR1 MNHEY, CDR2 SVGAGI. CDR3 DNA: TGTGCCAGCAGTACTCCGGACTATGGCTACACCTTC. As protein: CASSTPDYGYTF.

The chain has TRBV11-3 and TRBJ2-7, with D perhaps matching TRBD2 (7 bases). V was shortened by 5 bases and J by 0 bases, with 14 bases between the two germline ends. The CDR3 extends over 15 amino acids. Germline V lookup: CDR1 SGHNT, CDR2 YENEEA. CDR3: CASSPGEGFSYEQYF. The CDR3 DNA sequence: TGTGCCAGCAGCCCAGGGGAGGGTTTCTCCTACGAGCAGTACTTC.

The chain carries TRBV3-1 (or the pseudogene TRBV3-2) and TRBJ2-7; 7 bases match TRBD2. This CDR3 region has 18 residues. The germline CDR1 and CDR2 sequences are LGHDT and YNNKEL (reference sequence). Trimming at V came to 1 base and at J to 3 bases, leaving 15 bases not matched to a gene. Here the CDR3 DNA reads TGTGCCAGCAGCCAAGCCAGCTTTGGTGGGGGGGAATACTACGAGCAGTACTTC. Translating it yields CASSQASFGGGEYYEQYF.

J is TRBJ1-3 and V is TRBV7-9; 11 positions match TRBD1. V gave up 7 bases and J gave up 3 bases; unmatched junction bases: 14. CDR3 length equals 18 residues. Germline CDR1 SEHNR, CDR2 FQNEAQ (reference sequence). The CDR3 DNA reads TGTGCCAGCAAGGGGTTGTCAGGACAGGGGGCGGATGGAAACACCATATATTTT. It translates to CASKGLSGQGADGNTIYF.

The V gene is TRBV11-3, the J gene TRBJ1-1; a possible D gene is TRBD1 (5 bases). This CDR3 comprises 13 residues. With 6 bases removed from V and 5 bases from J, the gap between germline ends came to 13 bases. Germline loops: CDR1 SGHNT, CDR2 YENEEA. CDR3 sequence (DNA): TGTGCCAGCAGTCATAGGGGAGGAACTGAAGCTTTCTTT. Protein: CASSHRGGTEAFF.

The chain carries TRBV2 and TRBJ2-2; D gene unclear. Germline-derived CDR1 and CDR2 are SNHLY and FYNNEI. There are 13 residues in the CDR3. Trimming removed 4 bases from V and 6 bases from J, with 9 bases in between. This CDR3 is CASSGNPSGELFF. In DNA form, the CDR3 reads TGTGCCAGCAGTGGTAACCCCTCCGGGGAGCTGTTTTTT.

The V and J genes are TRBV5-1 and TRBJ2-7; possibly TRBD1 for D (6 bases). V lost 7 bases, J lost 3 bases, and 20 bases lay in between. Germline values: CDR1 SGHRS, CDR2 YFSETQ. This CDR3 comprises 15 residues. The chain's CDR3 is CASQPSAGVGYEQYF. The CDR3 DNA is TGCGCCAGCCAACCCTCAGCAGGGGTGGGCTACGAGCAGTACTTC.

The chain has TRBV6-2 or TRBV6-3 and TRBJ2-1, with 8 bases matching TRBD2. Losses at the gene ends were 4 bases for V and 6 bases for J; bases not matched to a gene: 5. The CDR3 runs 14 residues. Per germline, CDR1 MNHEY and CDR2 SVGEGT. The CDR3 sequence: CASSFGGASNEQFF. Written as DNA, the CDR3 is TGTGCCAGCAGTTTCGGGGGGGCCTCCAATGAGCAGTTCTTC.

As concerns this clone: Mismatch with germline at one junction end may stem from a read error. The sample holds other DNA sequences that translate to the same CDR3. V and J are TRBV5-6 and TRBJ1-3; 7 bases map to TRBD1. CDR1 and CDR2 from the germline V gene are SGHDT and YYEEEE. The length of the CDR3 is 16 residues. The DNA for the CDR3 is TGTGCCAGCAGCCCGACAGGGTTTCGCTCTGGAAATACCATATATTTT. This encodes CASSPTGFRSGNTIYF. The variable domain in full, with the rest retrieved from reference TRBV5-6 and TRBJ1-3, is DAGVTQSPTHLIKTRGQQVTLRCSPKSGHDTVSWYQQALGQGPQFIFQYYEEEERQRGNFPDRFSGHQFPNYSSELNVNALLLGDSALYLCASSPTGFRSGNTIYFGEGSWLTVV.

The chain is built from TRBV4-2 and TRBJ1-5; D might be TRBD1 (5 bases). Looked up from germline, CDR1 is LGHNA and CDR2 is YNFKEQ. The length of the CDR3 is 14 residues. Trimming shortened V by 4 bases and J by 1 base, and 8 bases separated the two germline ends. DNA for the CDR3: TGTGCCAGCAGCCGGGGGGGGAGCAATCAGCCCCAGCATTTT. The encoded protein is CASSRGGSNQPQHF.

This chain connects TRBV7-2 to TRBJ1-6, with TRBD1 as a possible D gene (6 bases). Germline CDR1 SGHTA, CDR2 FQGNSA. Trimming took off 1 base at V and 7 bases at J, with 11 bases between the two ends. CDR3 size: 15 residues. This chain's CDR3 is CASSLGSGANSPLHF. CDR3 nucleotide sequence: TGTGCCAGCAGCTTAGGGTCAGGGGCAAATTCACCCCTCCACTTT.

V gene TRBV5-1 combines with J gene TRBJ2-3; 8 bases match TRBD2. The germline V gene encodes CDR1 SGHRS and CDR2 YFSETQ. The CDR3 runs to 17 residues. J was trimmed by 0 bases and V by 0 bases; bases with no gene match: 6. The CDR3 DNA is TGCGCCAGCAGCTTGGCCGTCGCGGGGGGCAGCACAGATACGCAGTATTTT. It yields the protein CASSLAVAGGSTDTQYF.

The chain is built from TRBV14 and TRBJ1-2; 11 bases match TRBD1. Germline V gene lookup returns CDR1 SGHDN and CDR2 FVKESK. The trim removed 4 bases at V and 6 bases at J, leaving 7 bases unmatched. CDR3 size: 15 residues. CDR3 in DNA: TGTGCCAGCAGCCCACGGACAGGGGGCTCGGATGGCTACACCTTC. Translating it yields CASSPRTGGSDGYTF.